This TCR beta chain was recovered during a study of a mutant IDH1 vaccine in newly diagnosed glioma. Overall study context: Patients got their first vaccination 4-6 weeks after radiotherapy alone, or with temozolomide cycles.

Concerning this clone itself: The antigen is not known.

Generated by immunoSEQ multiplex PCR, the TCRdb table keeps only in-frame clones and is missing some. The sample carries 52,000 or so clones, roughly 80% recorded once. Time point noted: week 5, during vaccination. Topical imiquimod was applied with each vaccine dose, which held 300 ug of mutant IDH1 20-mer peptide. CDR3 length: 12 amino acids. CDR1 and CDR2 (germline): SGHRS, YFSETQ. Trimming cost V 0 bases and J 4 bases, with 5 bases left between them. The gene calls are TRBV5-1 and TRBJ2-7; D not certain. The specimen was PBMCs, collected from a glioma patient whose treatment included an IDH1 peptide vaccine. The clonotype comes from a woman between 18 and 29 years old with glioma. Some clones in this sample may be carry-over from other donors' samples. DNA of the CDR3: TGCGCCAGCAGCTTGGGGATGTACGAGCAGTACTTC. This translates into CASSLGMYEQYF.